These 20 T cell receptor beta chains originate from one sample sequenced in a study of graft-versus-host responses after intestinal transplantation. TCRdb keeps only in-frame clones here, not all; method: immunoSEQ multiplex PCR. The data hold about 51,000 clones, with 80% to 90% observed a single time. No antigen has been assigned to these receptors. The input for sequencing was unstimulated CD4+ T cells sorted from spleen or lymph node cells, taken before transplant. The receptors were sampled from a human donor who was the organ donor for an intestinal transplant.

The gene calls are TRBV18 and TRBJ2-3; D not resolved. V gave up 3 bases and J gave up 0 bases, with 7 bases separating them. The CDR3 extends over 14 amino acids. Germline-derived CDR1 and CDR2 are KGHSH and LQKENI. The CDR3 DNA is TGTGCCAGCTCACCGACTCCTAGCACAGATACGCAGTATTTT. Its translation: CASSPTPSTDTQYF.

The rearrangement uses TRBV4-3 and TRBJ1-2; no reliable D call. The length of the CDR3 is 14 residues. CDR1 is LGHNA, CDR2 YSLEER, per germline. The V end was cut by 0 bases, the J end by 5 bases, with 10 bases between. The CDR3 protein is CASSQDRGEYGYTF. In DNA, the CDR3 is TGCGCCAGCAGCCAAGATCGCGGGGAATATGGCTACACCTTC.

The V gene is TRBV4-2, the J gene TRBJ1-5, with TRBD1 identical over 9 bases. V shed 2 bases, J shed 6 bases, and the junction held 5 bases outside the gene matches. The V gene's germline CDR1 is LGHNA and CDR2 YNFKEQ. CDR3 length: 15 amino acids. CDR3 loop: CASSQITGGGQPQHF. CDR3 sequence (DNA): TGTGCCAGCAGCCAAATTACAGGGGGCGGTCAGCCCCAGCATTTT.

The V gene is TRBV19, the J gene TRBJ1-5; 8 bases map to TRBD1. CDR1 is LNHDA, CDR2 SQIVND, per germline (reference sequence). Germline trimming cut 5 bases from V and 1 base from J; bases unmatched to any gene: 10. This CDR3 has 17 residues. CDR3: CASSQAGGSVSNQPQHF. The CDR3 DNA reads TGTGCCAGTAGTCAGGCAGGGGGCTCGGTAAGCAATCAGCCCCAGCATTTT.

This sequence joins TRBV11-2 and TRBJ2-1; possibly TRBD2 for D (6 bases). This CDR3 has 16 amino acids. The germline V gene has CDR1 SGHAT and CDR2 FQNNGV. V was shortened by 1 base and J by 9 bases, with 19 bases between the two germline ends. CDR3 sequence: CASSLGRASDRGEQFF. The CDR3 DNA is TGTGCCAGCAGCTTAGGGAGGGCTAGTGATAGGGGTGAGCAGTTCTTC.

The V and J genes are TRBV2 and TRBJ2-7, with D perhaps TRBD1 (6 bases). This CDR3 is built from 15 residues. CDR1 is SNHLY and CDR2 is FYNNEI in the germline V gene. The ends were cut back, 6 bases at V and 3 bases at J, with 18 bases in the middle. CDR3 region: CASRSGQPTIYEQYF. CDR3 coding DNA: TGTGCCAGCAGGAGCGGACAGCCGACGATCTACGAGCAGTACTTC.

The chain links TRBV6-5 to TRBJ2-7; 9 bases are shared with TRBD1. CDR1 and CDR2 (germline): MNHEY, SVGAGI. V was clipped by 1 base and J by 5 bases; unmatched bases: 9. CDR3 length: 16 residues. Here the CDR3 DNA reads TGTGCCAGCAGTTACTTAAGGGGGACAGGGATGGACGAGCAGTACTTC. This translates into CASSYLRGTGMDEQYF.

V and J are TRBV5-1 and TRBJ2-3, with TRBD2 matching over 8 bases. CDR1 is SGHRS and CDR2 is YFSETQ in the germline V gene. Trimming at V came to 1 base and at J to 1 base, leaving 8 bases not matched to a gene. CDR3 length: 17 amino acids. The CDR3 is CASSLSLAGGRTDTQYF. CDR3 nucleotides: TGCGCCAGCAGCTTGAGTTTGGCGGGAGGCCGCACAGATACGCAGTATTTT.

J is TRBJ1-4 and V is TRBV28, with TRBD1 as a possible D gene (5 bases). Germline V gene sequence: CDR1 MDHEN, CDR2 SYDVKM. Trimming pared 6 bases from V and 5 bases from J, leaving 10 bases between. The CDR3 runs 13 residues. The CDR3 nucleotides are TGTGCCAGCAGAACAGGTCTAAATGAAAAACTGTTTTTT. Translation gives CASRTGLNEKLFF.

CDR3 residues: CASSFLLGATNTEAFF. The CDR3 DNA is TGTGCCAGCAGTTTCCTCCTGGGGGCTACGAACACTGAAGCTTTCTTT. The chain employs TRBV27 and TRBJ1-1; D may be TRBD1 (6 bases). Germline V gene lookup returns CDR1 MNHEY and CDR2 SMNVEV (reference sequence). The ends were cut back, 3 bases at V and 1 base at J, with 15 bases in the middle. CDR3 size: 16 residues.

This clone was counted a single time. V gene TRBV4-2 combines with J gene TRBJ1-5, with 8 bases lining up with TRBD1. V dropped 3 bases and J dropped 7; count of bases not matched to a gene: 11. This CDR3 is 16 amino acids long. Germline-derived CDR1 and CDR2 are LGHNA and YNFKEQ. The CDR3 coding sequence is TGTGCCAGCAGCCAGGGGCTGGACAGGGAAAACCAGCCCCAGCATTTT. Its translation: CASSQGLDRENQPQHF.

V usage is TRBV10-2 and J usage is TRBJ2-2; 14 bases are a match to TRBD2. CDR3 size: 18 residues. In germline, CDR1 is WSHSY, CDR2 SAAADI. Unmatched junction bases numbered 8, after V lost 6 bases and J lost 2 bases. The CDR3 DNA follows: TGCGCCAGCAGGGGACTAGCGGGAGAAGGGACTAACACCGGGGAGCTGTTTTTT. Translation gives CASRGLAGEGTNTGELFF.

V and J are TRBV18 and TRBJ2-1, with TRBD1 matching 7 bases. The CDR3 has 15 residues. Trimming at V came to 3 bases and at J to 0 bases, leaving 2 bases not matched to a gene. CDR1 is KGHSH and CDR2 is LQKENI in the germline V gene. CDR3 region: CASSPGTVSYNEQFF. CDR3 nucleotides: TGTGCCAGCTCACCCGGGACAGTCTCCTACAATGAGCAGTTCTTC. The whole variable domain, filled in from reference TRBV18 and TRBJ2-1, reads NAGVMQNPRHLVRRRGQEARLRCSPMKGHSHVYWYRQLPEEGLKFMVYLQKENIIDESGMPKERFSAEFPKEGPSILRIQQVVRGDSAAYFCASSPGTVSYNEQFFGPGTRLTVL.

V and J are TRBV28 and TRBJ2-1; 13 bases map to TRBD2. Trimming removed 6 bases from V and 9 bases from J; junction bases left unmatched: 8. This CDR3 spans 15 amino acids. The V gene's germline CDR1 is MDHEN and CDR2 SYDVKM. The CDR3 loop reads CASRSGLAGFLEQFF. In DNA, the CDR3 is TGTGCCAGCAGATCGGGACTAGCGGGGTTCCTTGAGCAGTTCTTC.

The V call is TRBV7-9, the J call TRBJ1-1; 9 bases fit TRBD1. The V gene end was trimmed by 1 base and the J gene end by 0 bases; junction bases not matched to a gene: 3. Germline loops: CDR1 SEHNR, CDR2 FQNEAQ (reference sequence). This CDR3 comprises 16 residues. CDR3 DNA sequence: TGTGCCAGCAGCTTAGATAGGGACAGGGTGAACACTGAAGCTTTCTTT. It codes for CASSLDRDRVNTEAFF.

The rearrangement joins TRBV28 to TRBJ1-1, with D unresolved. The V gene's germline CDR1 is MDHEN and CDR2 SYDVKM. This CDR3 comprises 15 residues. Trimming removed 5 bases from V and 11 bases from J, with 24 bases in between. This chain's CDR3 is CASSPTTPTFRGAFF. CDR3 DNA: TGTGCCAGCAGTCCTACCACTCCGACATTCCGCGGGGCTTTCTTT.

The CDR3 loop is CASSQERDLTDTQYF. The CDR3 region has the DNA TGTGCCAGCAGCCAAGAGCGGGACCTCACAGATACGCAGTATTTT. The chain uses TRBV7-9 and TRBJ2-3; 7 nucleotides line up with TRBD2. V lost 5 bases, J lost 2 bases, and 7 bases stayed unmatched. Germline CDR1 SEHNR, CDR2 FQNEAQ (reference sequence). This CDR3 region has 15 residues.

The chain employs TRBV28 and TRBJ2-7, with 13 bases aligning to TRBD2. CDR1 is MDHEN, CDR2 SYDVKM, per germline. V shed 1 base, J shed 3 bases, and the junction held 3 bases outside the gene matches. This CDR3 contains 16 residues. For the CDR3, the DNA is TGTGCCAGCAGTTTATTCGGGACTAGCGGGGTCTACGAGCAGTACTTC. Translated, it gives CASSLFGTSGVYEQYF. Together with reference TRBV28 and TRBJ2-7, the CDR3 gives the full variable domain: DVKVTQSSRYLVKRTGEKVFLECVQDMDHENMFWYRQDPGLGLRLIYFSYDVKMKEKGDIPEGYSVSREKKERFSLILESASTNQTSMYLCASSLFGTSGVYEQYFGPGTRLTVT.

V usage is TRBV7-2 and J usage is TRBJ2-3, with 7 bases that match TRBD1. This CDR3 is 17 amino acids long. J was trimmed by 0 bases and V by 5 bases; bases with no gene match: 11. Per germline, CDR1 SGHTA and CDR2 FQGNSA. The CDR3 DNA reads TGTGCCAGCAGCCTAGACAGGGTACCTGCCAGCACAGATACGCAGTATTTT. The encoded protein is CASSLDRVPASTDTQYF.

The CDR3 region is CASSLGDSSNYGYTF. The CDR3 DNA reads as TGTGCCAGCAGTTTGGGGGACAGCTCTAACTATGGCTACACCTTC. The chain recombines TRBV27 with TRBJ1-2, with 7 bases identical to TRBD1. V dropped 3 bases and J dropped 0; count of bases not matched to a gene: 4. Germline V gene lookup returns CDR1 MNHEY and CDR2 SMNVEV (reference sequence). The CDR3 extends over 15 amino acids.